This TCR beta chain was obtained from a study of blood T cell repertoires in COVID-19. CDR1 SGHKS and CDR2 YYEKEE come from the germline V gene (reference sequence). There are 12 residues in the CDR3. V was pared by 2 bases and J by 2 bases, with 4 bases between. Under the authors' procedure: It was from reference gene primer amplification that nucleated cell counts were estimated. The method was immunoSEQ multiplex PCR; TCRdb's version includes in-frame clones alone and lacks a portion of them. The V and J calls and clone size come from that table; D and trimming were worked out from the DNA. The repertoire consists of 200,000 to 250,000 clones, with over 65% occurring once and the leading ten covering more than 3%.

The genes are TRBV5-5 and TRBJ1-2; D not certain. Material for sequencing was PBMCs or T cells enriched from blood (not recorded which). The TCR originated in a woman aged 60-75 years who had recovered from COVID-19. The CDR3 DNA sequence: TGTGCCAGCAGCTTCTTGAACTATGGCTACACCTTC. Translating gives CASSFLNYGYTF.